The source of this T cell receptor beta chain is a study of T-cell reconstitution after alpha-beta-depleted transplantation in children. Preparing the TCRbeta library involved the use of unique molecular identifiers. TCRdb reprocessed the PCR reads via MiXCR and lists one record per CDR3 protein. Here the sample spans about 120,000 distinct CDR3 sequences, under 30% being singletons. This clonotype came up a few times. Source: PBMCs, mostly from graft donor cells, taken 180 days after TCRalphabeta/CD19-depleted stem cell transplant. The origin of this receptor is a male patient between 2 and 9 years old who had a stem cell transplant for chronic granulomatous disease, so the T cells may come from the graft donor.

The CDR3 region has the DNA TGTGCCAGCAGCCCCGTTTTAGCGGGAGGAATTGAGCAGTTCTTC. Translating it yields CASSPVLAGGIEQFF. The chain has TRBV7-6 and TRBJ2-1; 10 nucleotides line up with TRBD2. CDR3 length: 15 amino acids. The junction had 10 bases not matched to a gene; V was cut back by 5 bases and J by 9 bases. CDR1 is SGHVS and CDR2 is FNYEAQ in the germline V gene.